This TCR beta chain comes out of a study of radiation and T cells in renal cell carcinoma. Profiling relied on immunoSEQ multiplex PCR, and the TCRdb table lists in-frame clones only, not all of them. The data contain more than 120,000 clones, about 86% of them singletons. Germline V lookup: CDR1 SEHNR, CDR2 FQNEAQ (reference sequence). This CDR3 comprises 14 residues. V shed 5 bases and J shed 0 bases, with 11 bases lying between them. Study-level findings and limits: Pretreatment tumor biopsies were lacking, so baseline clonotypes are unknown. From baseline, blood top tumor clonotypes peaked at 2 weeks post-radiation.

In the case of this clone: Its antigen is as yet unknown.

The time point here: blood 4 weeks post-SBRT, at nephrectomy. Treatment: 15 Gy SBRT to primary tumor, nephrectomy 4 weeks later. Nephrectomy followed 15 Gy stereotactic body radiation by 4 weeks. The tumor was a clear cell renal cell carcinoma. The chain has TRBV7-9 and TRBJ2-7; D might be TRBD1 (6 bases). The sequence was collected from a woman between 50 and 59 years old with renal cell carcinoma. Sequencing was performed on blood, taken from a patient whose treatment included radiotherapy and nephrectomy. Written as DNA, the CDR3 is TGTGCCAGCAGCCGGGACACGAGCTCCTACGAGCAGTACTTC. Encoded protein: CASSRDTSSYEQYF. Full variable domain (remainder filled in from reference TRBV7-9 and TRBJ2-7): DTGVSQNPRHKITKRGQNVTFRCDPISEHNRLYWYRQTLGQGPEFLTYFQNEAQLEKSRLLSDRFSAERPKGSFSTLEIQRTEQGDSAMYLCASSRDTSSYEQYFGPGTRLTVT.